This is a list of T cell receptor beta chains from one sample in a study of T and B cells in COVID-19 patients. TCRdb passed the multiplex PCR reads through MiXCR, listing each CDR3 protein once. The sample records several thousand distinct CDR3 sequences, roughly 28% being singletons. Material: blood. The receptors derive from a human donor with active COVID-19. Each CDR3 is given with its conserved first and last residue. A D gene is named only where the DNA matches it firmly. Clone size is given for some rows only: seen once, a few or many times, or a class if the clone is expanded.

D gene: TRBD2; J gene: TRBJ2-5; V gene: TRBV20-1; CDR3 length: 13; clone size: -; CDR3 DNA: TGCAGTGCTAGGTTAGCGGGGGAGGAGACCCAGTACTTC; CDR3 protein: CSARLAGEETQYF
D gene: -; J gene: TRBJ1-5; V gene: TRBV7-8; CDR3 length: 16; clone size: -; CDR3 DNA: TGTGCCAGCAGCTTATTTGTCGGGAATGGGGGCCAGCCCCAGCATTTT; CDR3 protein: CASSLFVGNGGQPQHF
D gene: -; J gene: TRBJ2-5; V gene: TRBV12-3/TRBV12-4; CDR3 length: 16; clone size: few; CDR3 DNA: TGTGCCAGCAGTTTATTTCATCGGGCAGCCCAAGAGACCCAGTACTTC; CDR3 protein: CASSLFHRAAQETQYF
D gene: TRBD2; J gene: TRBJ2-7; V gene: TRBV20-1; CDR3 length: 16; clone size: -; CDR3 DNA: TGCAGTGCTAGAGGGGGGGGGGGACTTGGTATCTACGAGCAGTACTTC; CDR3 protein: CSARGGGGLGIYEQYF
D gene: -; J gene: TRBJ2-7; V gene: TRBV20-1; CDR3 length: 13; clone size: -; CDR3 DNA: TGCAGTGCTCGGGACACCGTTCCCTACGAGCAGTACTTC; CDR3 protein: CSARDTVPYEQYF
D gene: -; J gene: TRBJ2-7; V gene: TRBV18; CDR3 length: 15; clone size: -; CDR3 DNA: TGTGCCAGCAAATCAGACTTTGGGAGCTCCTACGAGCAGTACTTC; CDR3 protein: CASKSDFGSSYEQYF
D gene: -; J gene: TRBJ2-7; V gene: TRBV5-4; CDR3 length: 14; clone size: medium-sized; CDR3 DNA: TGTGCCAGCAGCCCGAGGGCGGGCGTAATCGAGCAGTACTTC; CDR3 protein: CASSPRAGVIEQYF
D gene: -; J gene: TRBJ2-3; V gene: TRBV6-5; CDR3 length: 15; clone size: medium-sized; CDR3 DNA: TGTGCCAGCAAAAAAGGAGGGTGGGGATCGGATACGCAGTATTTT; CDR3 protein: CASKKGGWGSDTQYF
D gene: -; J gene: TRBJ2-7; V gene: TRBV6-5; CDR3 length: 13; clone size: medium-sized; CDR3 DNA: TGTGCCAGCAGTTACAGGAGCTCCTACGAGCAGTACTTC; CDR3 protein: CASSYRSSYEQYF
D gene: TRBD1; J gene: TRBJ1-1; V gene: TRBV12-3/TRBV12-4; CDR3 length: 15; clone size: few; CDR3 DNA: TGTGCCAGCAGTACCCCCGACAGGGTAAACACTGAAGCTTTCTTT; CDR3 protein: CASSTPDRVNTEAFF
D gene: -; J gene: TRBJ2-1; V gene: TRBV11-2; CDR3 length: 15; clone size: few; CDR3 DNA: TGTGCCAGCAGCTTAGGGCTAGTAGGCTACAATGAGCAGTTCTTC; CDR3 protein: CASSLGLVGYNEQFF
D gene: -; J gene: TRBJ2-2; V gene: TRBV5-1; CDR3 length: 15; clone size: medium-sized; CDR3 DNA: TGCGCCAGCAGCTTGCGAGGTCAGAACACCGGGGAGCTGTTTTTT; CDR3 protein: CASSLRGQNTGELFF
D gene: TRBD1; J gene: TRBJ2-1; V gene: TRBV5-4; CDR3 length: 12; clone size: -; CDR3 DNA: TGCGCCAGCAGCCGACAGGGACATGGTCGGTTCTTC; CDR3 protein: CASSRQGHGRFF
D gene: TRBD1; J gene: TRBJ2-2; V gene: TRBV20-1; CDR3 length: 14; clone size: -; CDR3 DNA: TGCAGTGCTAGCTGGGACAGGGGCGTCGGGGAGCTGTTTTTT; CDR3 protein: CSASWDRGVGELFF
D gene: TRBD1; J gene: TRBJ2-7; V gene: TRBV6-2/TRBV6-3; CDR3 length: 14; clone size: -; CDR3 DNA: TGTGCCAGCAGACTACCCGGGACAGGGAGGGAGCAGTACTTC; CDR3 protein: CASRLPGTGREQYF
D gene: -; J gene: TRBJ1-3; V gene: TRBV5-5; CDR3 length: 15; clone size: medium-sized; CDR3 DNA: TGTGCCAGCAGCTTGGGGGCAGATAAAGGATACACCATATATTTT; CDR3 protein: CASSLGADKGYTIYF
D gene: TRBD1; J gene: TRBJ2-6; V gene: TRBV6-2/TRBV6-3; CDR3 length: 21; clone size: medium-sized; CDR3 DNA: TGTGCCAGCAGACCTCCGGGACAGGGTTCTCACGCTGGCTCTGGGGCCAACGTCCTGACTTTC; CDR3 protein: CASRPPGQGSHAGSGANVLTF
D gene: -; J gene: TRBJ2-5; V gene: TRBV4-2; CDR3 length: 15; clone size: -; CDR3 DNA: TGTGCCAGCGGCCTCGACAGGAGAGGGCAAGAGACCCAGTACTTC; CDR3 protein: CASGLDRRGQETQYF
D gene: TRBD1; J gene: TRBJ2-3; V gene: TRBV20-1; CDR3 length: 16; clone size: -; CDR3 DNA: TGCAGTGCTTCCAGGACAGGGGTCGGTAGCACAGATACGCAGTATTTT; CDR3 protein: CSASRTGVGSTDTQYF
D gene: TRBD2; J gene: TRBJ2-7; V gene: TRBV18; CDR3 length: 14; clone size: few; CDR3 DNA: TGTGCCAGCTCACCACTCAGCGGGAGTTTCGAGCAGTACTTC; CDR3 protein: CASSPLSGSFEQYF
D gene: -; J gene: TRBJ2-2; V gene: TRBV29-1; CDR3 length: 14; clone size: -; CDR3 DNA: TGCAGCGGGAAAGACAGGACCCGGCCCGGGGAGCTGTTTTTT; CDR3 protein: CSGKDRTRPGELFF
D gene: TRBD1; J gene: TRBJ1-6; V gene: TRBV30; CDR3 length: 15; clone size: -; CDR3 DNA: TGTGCCTGGAGTGCCCTGGACAGGGCCCCCTCACCCCTCCACTTT; CDR3 protein: CAWSALDRAPSPLHF
D gene: -; J gene: TRBJ1-2; V gene: TRBV6-1; CDR3 length: 13; clone size: -; CDR3 DNA: TGTGCCAGCACCTTAGACAGGAGGGGTGGCTACACCTTC; CDR3 protein: CASTLDRRGGYTF
D gene: -; J gene: TRBJ1-2; V gene: TRBV5-5; CDR3 length: 14; clone size: few; CDR3 DNA: TGTGCCAGCAGCTTGGAACAGGGAAACTATGGCTACACCTTC; CDR3 protein: CASSLEQGNYGYTF
D gene: -; J gene: TRBJ2-2; V gene: TRBV20-1; CDR3 length: 12; clone size: -; CDR3 DNA: TGCAGTGCTCCAGAGAACACCGGGGAGCTGTTTTTT; CDR3 protein: CSAPENTGELFF
D gene: TRBD1; J gene: TRBJ1-1; V gene: TRBV5-3; CDR3 length: 15; clone size: -; CDR3 DNA: TGTGCCAGCAGCCAAGCCGGGACAGCGAACACTGAAGCTTTCTTT; CDR3 protein: CASSQAGTANTEAFF
D gene: -; J gene: TRBJ2-3; V gene: TRBV7-9; CDR3 length: 14; clone size: -; CDR3 DNA: TGTGCCAGCAGCTTTGAGGGGCGCACAGATACGCAGTATTTT; CDR3 protein: CASSFEGRTDTQYF
D gene: TRBD1; J gene: TRBJ2-1; V gene: TRBV18; CDR3 length: 16; clone size: medium-sized; CDR3 DNA: TGTGCCAGCTCACCCCGGGACAGGGCTTTAGGCCATGAGCAGTTCTTC; CDR3 protein: CASSPRDRALGHEQFF
D gene: -; J gene: TRBJ2-6; V gene: TRBV5-6; CDR3 length: 17; clone size: large; CDR3 DNA: TGTGCCAGCAGCTCTCCAACGTGGGGGCAGCCAGGATTTGTCCTGACTTTC; CDR3 protein: CASSSPTWGQPGFVLTF
D gene: TRBD2; J gene: TRBJ2-1; V gene: TRBV5-4; CDR3 length: 18; clone size: medium-sized; CDR3 DNA: TGTGCCAGCAGCTTGCTCTCTTTAGCGGGGGGACCCTACAATGAGCAGTTCTTC; CDR3 protein: CASSLLSLAGGPYNEQFF
D gene: TRBD1; J gene: TRBJ2-1; V gene: TRBV6-2/TRBV6-3; CDR3 length: 13; clone size: -; CDR3 DNA: TGTGCCAGCAGTTACTCGACGGGACAGGGTTCGTTCTTC; CDR3 protein: CASSYSTGQGSFF
D gene: -; J gene: TRBJ2-1; V gene: TRBV20-1; CDR3 length: 15; clone size: few; CDR3 DNA: TGCAGTGCTAGGTCTATGGGGACTCGCTACAATGAGCAGTTCTTC; CDR3 protein: CSARSMGTRYNEQFF
D gene: TRBD1; J gene: TRBJ1-2; V gene: TRBV20-1; CDR3 length: 14; clone size: -; CDR3 DNA: TGCAGTGCTCGCCGGGACAGTGGGAACTATGGCTACACCTTC; CDR3 protein: CSARRDSGNYGYTF
D gene: -; J gene: TRBJ1-6; V gene: TRBV30; CDR3 length: 12; clone size: medium-sized; CDR3 DNA: TGTGCCTGGGACAGGTATAATTCACCCCTCCACTTT; CDR3 protein: CAWDRYNSPLHF
D gene: -; J gene: TRBJ2-2; V gene: TRBV7-6; CDR3 length: 15; clone size: medium-sized; CDR3 DNA: TGTGCCAGCAGCCCACGTGGGGGCCTAGCCGGGGAGCTGTTTTTT; CDR3 protein: CASSPRGGLAGELFF
D gene: -; J gene: TRBJ1-2; V gene: TRBV4-2; CDR3 length: 15; clone size: -; CDR3 DNA: TGTGCCAGCAGCCGGGGGGGGGCGGAACAAGATGGCTACACCTTC; CDR3 protein: CASSRGGAEQDGYTF
D gene: TRBD1; J gene: TRBJ1-2; V gene: TRBV29-1; CDR3 length: 12; clone size: medium-sized; CDR3 DNA: TGCAGTGGGGGACAGACTAACTATGGCTACACCTTC; CDR3 protein: CSGGQTNYGYTF
D gene: -; J gene: TRBJ2-2; V gene: TRBV18; CDR3 length: 13; clone size: medium-sized; CDR3 DNA: TGTGCCAGCTCCGCAGAAAACACCGGGGAGCTGTTTTTT; CDR3 protein: CASSAENTGELFF
D gene: -; J gene: TRBJ1-1; V gene: TRBV27; CDR3 length: 13; clone size: medium-sized; CDR3 DNA: TGTGCCAGCAGGGAAACGACGAACACTGAAGCTTTCTTT; CDR3 protein: CASRETTNTEAFF
D gene: -; J gene: TRBJ2-7; V gene: TRBV20-1; CDR3 length: 11; clone size: -; CDR3 DNA: TGCAGTGCTAGGGCCTTAGGGGGGCAGTACTTC; CDR3 protein: CSARALGGQYF
D gene: -; J gene: TRBJ2-1; V gene: TRBV11-1; CDR3 length: 15; clone size: -; CDR3 DNA: TGTGCCAGCAGCTTAGGTAGCGGAGCCTACAATGAGCAGTTCTTC; CDR3 protein: CASSLGSGAYNEQFF
D gene: -; J gene: TRBJ2-1; V gene: TRBV6-2/TRBV6-3; CDR3 length: 13; clone size: -; CDR3 DNA: TGCGCCAGCAGCTTTAGGGGGGGCCATGAGCAGTTCTTC; CDR3 protein: CASSFRGGHEQFF
D gene: -; J gene: TRBJ2-2; V gene: TRBV19; CDR3 length: 13; clone size: -; CDR3 DNA: TGTGCCAGTAGTACCGTGGGGGCCGGGGAGCTGTTTTTT; CDR3 protein: CASSTVGAGELFF
D gene: -; J gene: TRBJ1-4; V gene: TRBV6-2/TRBV6-3; CDR3 length: 14; clone size: medium-sized; CDR3 DNA: TGTGCCAGCAGTACCCGGAGGGACGGGGAAAAACTGTTTTTT; CDR3 protein: CASSTRRDGEKLFF
D gene: -; J gene: TRBJ2-1; V gene: TRBV2; CDR3 length: 14; clone size: once; CDR3 DNA: TGTGCCAGCAGTGAACTGAGAGTCCAGCATGAGCAGTTCTTC; CDR3 protein: CASSELRVQHEQFF
D gene: TRBD2; J gene: TRBJ2-3; V gene: TRBV20-1; CDR3 length: 15; clone size: -; CDR3 DNA: TGCAGTGCCCCAGGAGCGGGGGATTTATCAGATACGCAGTATTTT; CDR3 protein: CSAPGAGDLSDTQYF
D gene: TRBD1; J gene: TRBJ1-5; V gene: TRBV19; CDR3 length: 16; clone size: medium-sized; CDR3 DNA: TGTGCCAGTAGTAGGATGGACAGGGGAAGCAATCAGCCCCAGCATTTT; CDR3 protein: CASSRMDRGSNQPQHF
D gene: -; J gene: TRBJ2-5; V gene: TRBV29-1; CDR3 length: 10; clone size: -; CDR3 DNA: TGCAGCGTAGGGACAGAGACCCAGTACTTC; CDR3 protein: CSVGTETQYF
D gene: -; J gene: TRBJ2-5; V gene: TRBV7-6; CDR3 length: 13; clone size: few; CDR3 DNA: TGTGCCAGCAGCCTAGCGTTACAAGAGACCCAGTACTTC; CDR3 protein: CASSLALQETQYF
D gene: -; J gene: TRBJ2-7; V gene: TRBV29-1; CDR3 length: 10; clone size: large; CDR3 DNA: TGCAGCGTTCGGGATTACGAGCAGTACTTC; CDR3 protein: CSVRDYEQYF
D gene: -; J gene: TRBJ1-1; V gene: TRBV6-4; CDR3 length: 15; clone size: -; CDR3 DNA: TGTGCCAGCAGTGGCCCTCGGGGGGGGGACACTGAAGCTTTCTTT; CDR3 protein: CASSGPRGGDTEAFF
D gene: -; J gene: TRBJ2-1; V gene: TRBV20-1; CDR3 length: 15; clone size: few; CDR3 DNA: TGCAGTGCTTTAGAACGGGGTTTGTCCTACAATGAGCAGTTCTTC; CDR3 protein: CSALERGLSYNEQFF